These 23 T cell receptor beta chains were sequenced from one sample in a study of blood T cell repertoires in COVID-19. The protocol was immunoSEQ multiplex PCR, while the TCRdb copy is restricted to in-frame clones and leaves out a portion. The table has around 300,000 clones, roughly 91% seen once; the top ten hold 1.5% to 2%. Sequenced material: PBMCs or T cells enriched from blood (not recorded which). The receptors were gathered from a woman aged 60-75 years who had recovered from COVID-19.

The J gene is TRBJ1-4, the V gene TRBV29-1; the D gene is possibly TRBD1 (6 bases). CDR1 and CDR2 (germline): SQVTM, ANQGSEA. V dropped 4 bases and J dropped 8 bases, with 11 bases sitting between them. The CDR3 contains 12 residues. The CDR3 is CSVGGLGEKLFF. CDR3 DNA sequence: TGCAGCGTTGGGGGGCTGGGGGAAAAACTGTTTTTT.

The CDR3 reads CASSLVRQGGGKLFF. CDR3 nucleotide sequence: TGTGCCAGCAGTTTAGTTCGGCAGGGAGGGGGAAAACTGTTTTTT. The rearrangement links TRBV28 to TRBJ1-4, with a tentative D call TRBD1 (6 bases). With 2 bases removed from V and 10 bases from J, the gap between germline ends came to 17 bases. Germline V gives CDR1 MDHEN, CDR2 SYDVKM. The CDR3 has 15 residues.

The chain is built from TRBV7-3 and TRBJ1-2; 9 bases line up with TRBD1. The V gene end was trimmed by 2 bases and the J gene end by 5 bases; junction bases not matched to a gene: 0. CDR3 size: 13 residues. CDR1 SGHTA and CDR2 FQGTGA come from the germline V gene. CDR3 nucleotide sequence: TGTGCCAGCAGCTTAGGACAGGGGTATGGCTACACCTTC. The encoded protein is CASSLGQGYGYTF.

Turning to this clone: Additional DNA sequences in this sample encode the identical CDR3. This chain connects TRBV5-1 to TRBJ2-1; 7 nucleotides align to TRBD1. Germline assignment: CDR1 SGHRS and CDR2 YFSETQ. The CDR3 runs to 16 residues. V trimming: 0 bases; J trimming: 0 bases; junction bases outside the gene matches: 3. CDR3 nucleotides: TGCGCCAGCAGCTTGGCAGGGGGAAGCTCCTACAATGAGCAGTTCTTC. As protein: CASSLAGGSSYNEQFF. Supplemented by reference TRBV5-1 and TRBJ2-1, the full variable domain reads KAGVTQTPRYLIKTRGQQVTLSCSPISGHRSVSWYQQTPGQGLQFLFEYFSETQRNKGNFPGRFSGRQFSNSRSEMNVSTLELGDSALYLCASSLAGGSSYNEQFFGPGTRLTVL.

The V call is TRBV5-1, the J call TRBJ1-1; D call uncertain. CDR3 length: 14 residues. In germline, CDR1 is SGHRS, CDR2 YFSETQ. The V and J ends lost 1 base and 2 bases respectively, with 9 bases between them. This chain's CDR3 is CASSLTQLNTEAFF. In DNA form, the CDR3 reads TGCGCCAGCAGCTTGACACAGCTTAACACTGAAGCTTTCTTT.

The chain joins TRBV6-5 to TRBJ1-6, with a possible D match to TRBD1 (6 bases). This CDR3 comprises 14 residues. V lost 6 bases and J lost 10, with 16 bases in between. Per the germline V gene, CDR1 is MNHEY and CDR2 is SVGAGI. CDR3 in DNA: TGTGCCAGCAGCGGACAGTTTGGTAACTCACCCCTCCACTTT. Its translation is CASSGQFGNSPLHF.

The chain couples TRBV19 to TRBJ2-3, with D tentatively TRBD2 (6 bases). This CDR3 has 13 amino acids. CDR1 and CDR2 (germline): LNHDA, SQIVND (reference sequence). Trimming cost V 5 bases and J 1 base, with 7 bases left between them. For the CDR3, the DNA is TGTGCCAGTAGTTGGGGGGGCACAGATACGCAGTATTTT. This codes for CASSWGGTDTQYF. Drawing the rest from reference TRBV19 and TRBJ2-3, the complete variable domain is DGGITQSPKYLFRKEGQNVTLSCEQNLNHDAMYWYRQDPGQGLRLIYYSQIVNDFQKGDIAEGYSVSREKKESFPLTVTSAQKNPTAFYLCASSWGGTDTQYFGPGTRLTVL.

The rearrangement uses TRBV11-2 and TRBJ2-1; 9 nucleotides align to TRBD1. J was trimmed by 2 bases and V by 5 bases; bases with no gene match: 7. CDR1 is SGHAT and CDR2 is FQNNGV in the germline V gene. The CDR3 totals 16 residues. CDR3: CASSTGTGKAYNEQFF. In DNA form, the CDR3 reads TGTGCCAGCAGCACCGGGACAGGGAAAGCCTACAATGAGCAGTTCTTC. Full variable domain (outside the CDR3, taken from reference TRBV11-2 and TRBJ2-1): EAGVAQSPRYKIIEKRQSVAFWCNPISGHATLYWYQQILGQGPKLLIQFQNNGVVDDSQLPKDRFSAERLKGVDSTLKIQPAKLEDSAVYLCASSTGTGKAYNEQFFGPGTRLTVL.

This rearrangement joins TRBV5-4 to TRBJ2-7; a weak D match, TRBD1 (6 bases). CDR3 length equals 15 residues. V was clipped by 0 bases and J by 7 bases, with 17 bases between them. Germline CDR1 is SGHNT and CDR2 is YYREEE (reference sequence). The CDR3 nucleotides are TGTGCCAGCAGCTTGGCTAGTCAGGGGCCGAGAGAGCAGTACTTC. This gives the protein CASSLASQGPREQYF.

This chain connects TRBV10-3 to TRBJ2-5, with D unresolved. The CDR3 consists of 11 residues. The V gene's germline CDR1 is ENHRY and CDR2 SYGVKD. V was cut by 4 bases and J by 3 bases, with 3 bases left in between. CDR3 nucleotide sequence: TGTGCCATCAGTGTCGAAGAGACCCAGTACTTC. Amino acids: CAISVEETQYF.

This chain uses TRBV6-5 with TRBJ2-5; D not resolved. CDR1 and CDR2 from the germline V gene are MNHEY and SVGAGI. V was clipped by 2 bases and J by 2 bases, with 9 bases between them. CDR3 length: 14 amino acids. CDR3 sequence: CASSYEQRQETQYF. CDR3 coding DNA: TGTGCCAGCAGTTACGAACAGAGACAAGAGACCCAGTACTTC.

V gene TRBV7-3 combines with J gene TRBJ2-7, with TRBD1 matching 8 bases. V was pared by 5 bases and J by 5 bases, with 8 bases of the junction left unmatched. Germline CDR1 is SGHTA and CDR2 is FQGTGA. This CDR3 is 14 amino acids long. The CDR3: CASSPRQGRNEQYF. The CDR3 coding sequence is TGTGCCAGCAGCCCCCGACAGGGGAGAAACGAGCAGTACTTC.

The J gene is TRBJ1-6, the V gene TRBV3-1 (or the pseudogene TRBV3-2); the D is unclear. Germline loops: CDR1 LGHDT, CDR2 YNNKEL (reference sequence). The CDR3 loop spans 14 amino acids. The germline V and J ends were trimmed by 2 bases and 10 bases, with 12 bases remaining between them. Here the CDR3 reads CASSQPGKGSPLHF. The CDR3 DNA is TGTGCCAGCAGCCAACCGGGAAAGGGATCACCCCTCCACTTT.

J is TRBJ1-1 and V is TRBV11-2, with TRBD1 identical over 10 bases. Germline trimming cut 1 base from V and 10 bases from J; bases unmatched to any gene: 9. CDR1 is SGHAT, CDR2 FQNNGV, per germline. The CDR3 runs to 15 residues. The CDR3 spells CASSLGIPGQGRAFF. The CDR3 DNA is TGTGCCAGCAGCTTAGGTATCCCGGGACAGGGGAGAGCTTTCTTT.

This clone came up once. The genes are TRBV11-2 and TRBJ1-2; D is undetermined. Looked up from germline, CDR1 is SGHAT and CDR2 is FQNNGV. V shed 1 base and J shed 3 bases, with 6 bases lying between them. This CDR3 contains 13 residues. CDR3 region: CASSLGADYGYTF. The CDR3 DNA follows: TGTGCCAGCAGCTTAGGGGCAGACTATGGCTACACCTTC.

This clone was seen more than once but under ten times. The chain employs TRBV24-1 and TRBJ1-4; weak D call: TRBD1 (5 bases). The CDR3 sequence is 14 residues long. Germline V gives CDR1 KGHDR, CDR2 SFDVKD. Trimming shortened V by 11 bases and J by 3 bases, and 15 bases separated the two germline ends. The chain's CDR3 is CASGSGAPNEKLFF. CDR3 DNA sequence: TGTGCCAGCGGCTCTGGGGCACCTAATGAAAAACTGTTTTTT.

This clone was picked up one time. Here the CDR3 DNA reads TGTGCCAGCAGCGAGTCCAGGGGTGGCTACGAGCAGTACTTC. Its protein is CASSESRGGYEQYF. This chain links TRBV9 with TRBJ2-7, with a tentative D call TRBD1 (6 bases). CDR1 SGDLS and CDR2 YYNGEE come from the germline V gene. V was clipped by 3 bases and J by 3 bases, with 13 bases between them. This CDR3 has 14 amino acids.

This clone was seen only once. This CDR3 reads CAISDIVAASGIRGGELFF. The CDR3 nucleotides are TGTGCCATCAGTGATATTGTTGCGGCTAGCGGAATCCGAGGCGGGGAGCTGTTTTTT. The chain is built from TRBV10-3 and TRBJ2-2; TRBD2 matches 7 bases. V lost 3 bases to trimming and J lost 7 bases; unmatched junction nucleotides: 20. The V gene's germline CDR1 is ENHRY and CDR2 SYGVKD. The CDR3 loop spans 19 amino acids.

The chain has TRBV28 and TRBJ2-3; D is possibly TRBD2 (7 bases). CDR1 and CDR2 from the germline V gene are MDHEN and SYDVKM. The CDR3 is made up of 18 amino acids. V was pared by 7 bases and J by 6 bases, with 29 bases between. The CDR3 DNA is TGTGCCAGCATCCCGGTGGGGGGCGGGAGAGGGAGTATCGATACGCAGTATTTT. Translating gives CASIPVGGGRGSIDTQYF.

V gene TRBV4-2 combines with J gene TRBJ2-5; possible D gene TRBD2, 6 bases. From germline, CDR1 is LGHNA and CDR2 YNFKEQ. The length of the CDR3 is 14 residues. V was cut by 1 base and J by 2 bases, with 8 bases left in between. Written as DNA, the CDR3 is TGTGCCAGCAGCCAAGGGGAGGCGCAAGAGACCCAGTACTTC. This encodes CASSQGEAQETQYF.

The chain joins TRBV3-1 (or the pseudogene TRBV3-2) to TRBJ1-6, with D unclear. The CDR3 extends over 16 amino acids. Trimming shortened V by 0 bases and J by 0 bases, and 6 bases separated the two germline ends. Germline CDR1 and CDR2: LGHDT and YNNKEL (reference sequence). The CDR3 sequence: CASSQELSSYNSPLHF. CDR3 sequence (DNA): TGTGCCAGCAGCCAAGAGCTCAGCTCCTATAATTCACCCCTCCACTTT.

The chain joins TRBV5-4 to TRBJ2-1, with TRBD2 matching over 7 bases. The CDR3 has 17 residues. V shed 3 bases, J shed 3 bases, and the junction held 12 bases outside the gene matches. The germline V gene encodes CDR1 SGHNT and CDR2 YYREEE (reference sequence). The CDR3 reads CASSSGGGSSYYNEQFF. CDR3 DNA: TGTGCCAGCAGCTCGGGGGGAGGGAGCTCCTACTACAATGAGCAGTTCTTC.

The rearrangement joins TRBV10-3 to TRBJ2-6, with TRBD1 identical over 7 bases. Germline lookup yields CDR1 ENHRY and CDR2 SYGVKD. V was pared by 6 bases and J by 1 base, with 9 bases of the junction left unmatched. The CDR3 is 17 residues long. Here the CDR3 reads CAIREGQRLSGANVLTF. CDR3 sequence (DNA): TGTGCCATCAGAGAGGGACAGAGACTGTCTGGGGCCAACGTCCTGACTTTC.